The clone carrying this T cell receptor beta chain showed up many times. This sample stems from a study of CD8+CD57+ T cells in acquired aplastic anemia. The use of genomic DNA as template underpinned the TCR beta VDJ and CDR3 profiling. MiXCR, applied by TCRdb to the reads, yields one record per CDR3 protein. The sample yields around 140,000 distinct CDR3 sequences, 40% to 45% seen once. The ends were cut back, 0 bases at V and 2 bases at J, with 8 bases in the middle. Looked up from germline, CDR1 is LNHNV and CDR2 is YYDKDF (reference sequence). The CDR3 is 15 residues long. The chain joins TRBV15 to TRBJ1-5; D is unresolved. The origin of this receptor is a human donor in good health, serving as a control. The sample consisted of sorted CD4+, CD8+, or CD8+CD57+ T cells (not recorded which) from PBMCs. The CDR3 nucleotides are TGTGCCACCAGCAGAGAACGGGGTGGCAATCAGCCCCAGCATTTT. Its protein product is CATSRERGGNQPQHF.